The 9 T cell receptor beta chains in this list originate from one sample, sequenced in a study of blood T cell repertoires in COVID-19. Generated by immunoSEQ multiplex PCR, the TCRdb table keeps only in-frame clones and is missing some. In the table there are 280,000 or so clones, approximately 84% of which are singletons. The material sequenced was peripheral blood. These receptor sequences come from a woman aged 30 to 39 who had recovered from COVID-19.

The CDR3 is CSVAGQGPNTGELFF. The DNA of the CDR3 is TGCAGCGTTGCGGGACAGGGGCCGAACACCGGGGAGCTGTTTTTT. The gene calls are TRBV29-1 and TRBJ2-2, with 10 bases lining up with TRBD1. This CDR3 spans 15 amino acids. Trimming took 4 bases from V and 0 from J; bases not matched to a gene: 2. The germline V gene encodes CDR1 SQVTM and CDR2 ANQGSEA.

J is TRBJ1-5 and V is TRBV7-6; possibly TRBD1 for D (5 bases). The germline V and J ends were trimmed by 3 bases and 5 bases, with 8 bases remaining between them. Per the germline V gene, CDR1 is SGHVS and CDR2 is FNYEAQ. CDR3 size: 13 residues. CDR3 sequence (DNA): TGTGCCAGCAGCTTGACAGAAGATCAGCCCCAGCATTTT. Translation gives CASSLTEDQPQHF.

In its sample, this clone was seen a few times. The chain couples TRBV5-5 to TRBJ1-2; tentatively, D is TRBD1 (5 bases). Trimming stripped 4 bases from V and 4 bases from J, with 20 bases between. The CDR3 totals 16 residues. In germline, CDR1 is SGHKS, CDR2 YYEKEE (reference sequence). The CDR3 bases are TGTGCCAGCAGCCGGGGGACGGCGGACGCAGGCTATGGCTACACCTTC. Its protein product is CASSRGTADAGYGYTF.

The rearrangement uses TRBV19 and TRBJ1-4, with D possibly matching TRBD1 (5 bases). The germline V gene has CDR1 LNHDA and CDR2 SQIVND (reference sequence). Between the trimmed V and J ends, which lost 11 bases and 4 bases, there was a span of 17 bases. The CDR3 runs 14 residues. CDR3 sequence: CALDPGVNNEKLFF. The CDR3 DNA follows: TGTGCCCTCGACCCGGGGGTGAATAATGAAAAACTGTTTTTT. The variable domain in full, with the rest retrieved from reference TRBV19 and TRBJ1-4, is DGGITQSPKYLFRKEGQNVTLSCEQNLNHDAMYWYRQDPGQGLRLIYYSQIVNDFQKGDIAEGYSVSREKKESFPLTVTSAQKNPTAFYLCALDPGVNNEKLFFGSGTQLSVL.

The V gene is TRBV2, the J gene TRBJ1-5; 9 nucleotides line up with TRBD1. The V gene end was trimmed by 5 bases and the J gene end by 9 bases; junction bases not matched to a gene: 5. Germline-derived CDR1 and CDR2 are SNHLY and FYNNEI. The CDR3 is made up of 13 amino acids. This CDR3 reads CASSPTGGGPQHF. The CDR3 DNA sequence: TGTGCCAGCAGTCCGACAGGGGGGGGGCCCCAGCATTTT.

The rearrangement joins TRBV7-2 to TRBJ1-1, with D possibly matching TRBD1 (6 bases). V was pared by 5 bases and J by 11 bases, with 12 bases between. The CDR3 extends over 11 amino acids. CDR1 is SGHTA, CDR2 FQGNSA, per germline. CDR3 sequence reads: CASSATGWAFF. DNA for the CDR3: TGTGCCAGCAGCGCCACAGGGTGGGCTTTCTTT.

The chain joins TRBV5-8 to TRBJ2-5; D might be TRBD2 (7 bases). The V end was cut by 0 bases, the J end by 5 bases, with 20 bases between. In germline, CDR1 is SGHTS, CDR2 YDEGEE. The CDR3 length is 17 residues. CDR3 protein: CASSLALGGAFRETQYF. CDR3 nucleotides: TGTGCCAGCAGCTTGGCCTTGGGGGGGGCCTTCCGGGAGACCCAGTACTTC.

This clone was recorded once. The genes are TRBV4-3 and TRBJ2-1; D gene uncertain. CDR1 and CDR2 (germline): LGHNA, YSLEER. Trimming cost V 3 bases and J 7 bases, with 13 bases left between them. The CDR3 is 14 residues long. The CDR3 sequence: CASSHALRGNEQFF. In nucleotides, the CDR3 is TGCGCCAGCAGCCATGCCTTACGAGGAAATGAGCAGTTCTTC.

The genes are TRBV15 and TRBJ1-2; 7 nucleotides match TRBD1. Germline CDR1 reads LNHNV; CDR2 reads YYDKDF (reference sequence). The CDR3 has 16 amino acids. With V trimmed by 3 bases and J by 0 bases, 7 bases remained unmatched. The CDR3 reads CATSSGSRGANYGYTF. As DNA, the CDR3 is TGTGCCACCAGCAGCGGGTCCAGGGGGGCTAACTATGGCTACACCTTC.